This T cell receptor beta chain was found in a study of spatial heterogeneity in lung cancer. The overall study: More than eight raw reads, on average, carried each unique TCR and UMI combination.

TCRdb analysed the 5' RACE reads with MiXCR anew, one entry per CDR3 protein. Of tens of thousands of distinct CDR3 sequences listed, 5.3% are singletons. The CDR3 is 14 residues long. The germline V and J ends were trimmed by 0 bases and 5 bases, with 5 bases remaining between them. Germline assignment: CDR1 MNHEY and CDR2 SVGAGI. Time point: sample taken at primary tumor resection. Samples were obtained from around 72 donors, all untreated early-stage non-small cell lung cancer patients. The TCR was taken from a male donor with early-stage non-small cell lung cancer. The material sequenced was PBMCs, taken at surgery. This chain uses TRBV6-5 with TRBJ1-6, with D unclear. The CDR3 region has the DNA TGTGCCAGCAGTTACTCGGCAGATAATTCACCCCTCCACTTT. Its translation is CASSYSADNSPLHF.